The present T cell receptor (beta chain) was sequenced within a study of cytomegalovirus exposure and HLA in healthy donors. Per the germline V gene, CDR1 is SGHAT and CDR2 is FQNNGV. V was pared by 1 base and J by 6 bases, with 21 bases between. This CDR3 is 18 amino acids long. The PCR made use of 60 Vbeta and 13 Jbeta primers. Method: immunoSEQ multiplex PCR; TCRdb's copy keeps in-frame clones and lacks some. Seen in this sample are some 42,000 clones; the ten most common clones hold less than 1.5%. This cohort consisted of healthy bone marrow donors. The sequence was collected from a man aged 25 to 40 in good health and CMV-seronegative. Sequenced sample: PBMCs. This chain joins TRBV11-2 and TRBJ2-2; TRBD1 is a possible D gene (6 bases). The CDR3 reads CASSLVPRTAFLAGELFF. For the CDR3, the DNA is TGTGCCAGCAGCTTAGTCCCCCGGACAGCTTTTCTAGCCGGGGAGCTGTTTTTT.